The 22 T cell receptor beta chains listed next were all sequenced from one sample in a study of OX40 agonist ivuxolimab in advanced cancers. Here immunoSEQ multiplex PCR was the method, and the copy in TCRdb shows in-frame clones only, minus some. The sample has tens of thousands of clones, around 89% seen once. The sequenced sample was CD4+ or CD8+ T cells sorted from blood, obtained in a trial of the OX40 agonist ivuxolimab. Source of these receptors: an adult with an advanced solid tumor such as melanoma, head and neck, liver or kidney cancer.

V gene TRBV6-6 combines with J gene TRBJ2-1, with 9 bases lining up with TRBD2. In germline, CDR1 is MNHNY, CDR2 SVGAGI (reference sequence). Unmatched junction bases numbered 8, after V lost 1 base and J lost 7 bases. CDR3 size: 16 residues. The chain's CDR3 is CASSYWGGGALNEQFF. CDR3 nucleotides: TGTGCCAGCAGTTACTGGGGCGGGGGGGCGCTTAATGAGCAGTTCTTC.

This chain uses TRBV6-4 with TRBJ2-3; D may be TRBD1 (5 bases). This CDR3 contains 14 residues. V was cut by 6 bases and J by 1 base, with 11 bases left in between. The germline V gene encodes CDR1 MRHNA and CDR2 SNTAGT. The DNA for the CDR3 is TGTGCCAGCAGGCAGCAGGGCGGCACAGATACGCAGTATTTT. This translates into CASRQQGGTDTQYF.

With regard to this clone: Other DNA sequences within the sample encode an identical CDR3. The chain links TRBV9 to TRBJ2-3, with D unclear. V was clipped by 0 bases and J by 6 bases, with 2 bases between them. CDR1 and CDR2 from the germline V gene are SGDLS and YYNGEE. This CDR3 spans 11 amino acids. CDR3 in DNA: TGTGCCAGCAGCGTAGCGGATACGCAGTATTTT. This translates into CASSVADTQYF. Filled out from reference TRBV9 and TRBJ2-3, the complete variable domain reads DSGVTQTPKHLITATGQRVTLRCSPRSGDLSVYWYQQSLDQGLQFLIQYYNGEERAKGNILERFSAQQFPDLHSELNLSSLELGDSALYFCASSVADTQYFGPGTRLTVL.

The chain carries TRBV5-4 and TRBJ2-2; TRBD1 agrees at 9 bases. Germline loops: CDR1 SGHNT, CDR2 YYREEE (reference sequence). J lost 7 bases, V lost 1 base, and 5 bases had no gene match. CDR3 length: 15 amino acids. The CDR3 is CASSLIQGANGELFF. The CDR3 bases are TGTGCCAGCAGCTTGATACAGGGGGCCAACGGGGAGCTGTTTTTT.

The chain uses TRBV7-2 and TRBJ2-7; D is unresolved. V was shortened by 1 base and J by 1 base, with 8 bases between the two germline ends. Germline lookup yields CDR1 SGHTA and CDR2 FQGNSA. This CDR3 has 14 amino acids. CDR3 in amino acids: CASSLEGRSYEQYF. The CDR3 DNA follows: TGTGCCAGCAGCTTAGAAGGCAGGTCCTACGAGCAGTACTTC.

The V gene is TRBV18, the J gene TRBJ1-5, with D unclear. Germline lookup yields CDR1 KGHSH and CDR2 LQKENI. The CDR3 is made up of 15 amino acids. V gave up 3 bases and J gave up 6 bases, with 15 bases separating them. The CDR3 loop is CASSPREASGQPQHF. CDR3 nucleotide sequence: TGTGCCAGCTCACCTCGTGAGGCATCCGGTCAGCCCCAGCATTTT.

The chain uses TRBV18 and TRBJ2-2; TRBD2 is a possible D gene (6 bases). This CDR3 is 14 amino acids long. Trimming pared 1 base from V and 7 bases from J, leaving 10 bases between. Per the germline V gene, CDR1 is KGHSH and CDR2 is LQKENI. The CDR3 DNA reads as TGTGCCAGCTCACCACTTACTAGCCTCGGGGAGCTGTTTTTT. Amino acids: CASSPLTSLGELFF.

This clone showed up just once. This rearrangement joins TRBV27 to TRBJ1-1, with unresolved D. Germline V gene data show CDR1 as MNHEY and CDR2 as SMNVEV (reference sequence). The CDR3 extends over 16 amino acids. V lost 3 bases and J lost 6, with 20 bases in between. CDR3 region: CASSLVTKGGTSEAFF. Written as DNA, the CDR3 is TGTGCCAGCAGTTTGGTGACTAAAGGAGGAACTTCTGAAGCTTTCTTT.

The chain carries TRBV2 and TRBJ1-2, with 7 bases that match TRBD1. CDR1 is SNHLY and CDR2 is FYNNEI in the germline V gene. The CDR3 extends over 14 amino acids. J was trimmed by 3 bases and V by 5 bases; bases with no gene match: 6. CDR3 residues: CASSLYTGDYGYTF. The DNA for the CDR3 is TGTGCCAGCAGTCTATATACAGGGGACTATGGCTACACCTTC.

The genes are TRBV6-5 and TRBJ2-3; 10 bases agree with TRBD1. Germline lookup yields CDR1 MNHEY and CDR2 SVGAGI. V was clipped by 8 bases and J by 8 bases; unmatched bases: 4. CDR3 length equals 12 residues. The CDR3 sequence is CASGTGDATQYF. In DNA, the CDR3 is TGTGCCAGCGGGACAGGGGATGCTACGCAGTATTTT.

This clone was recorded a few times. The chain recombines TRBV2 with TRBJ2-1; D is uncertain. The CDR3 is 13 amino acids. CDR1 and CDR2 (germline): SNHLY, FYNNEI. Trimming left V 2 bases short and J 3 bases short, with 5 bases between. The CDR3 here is CASSELGYNEQFF. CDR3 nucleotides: TGTGCCAGCAGTGAACTCGGCTACAATGAGCAGTTCTTC.

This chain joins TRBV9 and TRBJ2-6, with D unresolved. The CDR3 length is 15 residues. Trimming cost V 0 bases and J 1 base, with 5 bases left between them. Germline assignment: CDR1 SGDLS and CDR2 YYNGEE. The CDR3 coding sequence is TGTGCCAGCAGCGTAGTAAGTTCTGGGGCCAACGTCCTGACTTTC. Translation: CASSVVSSGANVLTF.

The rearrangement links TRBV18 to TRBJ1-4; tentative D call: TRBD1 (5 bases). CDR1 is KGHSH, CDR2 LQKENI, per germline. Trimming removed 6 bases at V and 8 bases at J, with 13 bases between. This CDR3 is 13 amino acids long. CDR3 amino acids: CASSRQLREKLFF. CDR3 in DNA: TGTGCCAGCTCCCGACAGCTCCGAGAAAAACTGTTTTTT.

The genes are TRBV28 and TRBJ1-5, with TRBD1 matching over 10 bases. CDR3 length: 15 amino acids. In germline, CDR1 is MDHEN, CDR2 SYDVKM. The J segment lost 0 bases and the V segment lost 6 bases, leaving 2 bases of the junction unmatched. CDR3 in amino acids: CASSRQGASNQPQHF. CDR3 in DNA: TGTGCCAGCAGCCGACAGGGGGCTAGCAATCAGCCCCAGCATTTT.

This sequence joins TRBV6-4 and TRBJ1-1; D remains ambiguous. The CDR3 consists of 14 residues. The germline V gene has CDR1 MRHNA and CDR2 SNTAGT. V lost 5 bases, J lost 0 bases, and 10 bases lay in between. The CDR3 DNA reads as TGTGCCAGCAGTCCCCAGCCGATGAACACTGAAGCTTTCTTT. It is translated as CASSPQPMNTEAFF.

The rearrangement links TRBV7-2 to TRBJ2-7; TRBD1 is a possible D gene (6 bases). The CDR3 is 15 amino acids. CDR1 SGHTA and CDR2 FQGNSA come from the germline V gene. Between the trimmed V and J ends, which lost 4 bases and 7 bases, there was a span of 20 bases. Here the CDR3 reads CASSYPTGGPGEQYF. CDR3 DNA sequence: TGTGCCAGCAGCTACCCGACAGGTGGGCCGGGGGAGCAGTACTTC. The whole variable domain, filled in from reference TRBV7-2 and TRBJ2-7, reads GAGVSQSPSNKVTEKGKDVELRCDPISGHTALYWYRQSLGQGLEFLIYFQGNSAPDKSGLPSDRFSAERTGGSVSTLTIQRTQQEDSAVYLCASSYPTGGPGEQYFGPGTRLTVT.

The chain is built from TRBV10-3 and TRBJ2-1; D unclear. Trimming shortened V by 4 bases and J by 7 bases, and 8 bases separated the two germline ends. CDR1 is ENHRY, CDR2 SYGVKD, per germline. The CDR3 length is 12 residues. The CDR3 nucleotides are TGTGCCATCAGTGGATTTTTGAATGAGCAGTTCTTC. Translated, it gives CAISGFLNEQFF.

The CDR3 nucleotides read TGTGCCAGCAGCGCAAGGATCTCAACTAATGAAAAACTGTTTTTT. Amino acids: CASSARISTNEKLFF. The chain employs TRBV9 and TRBJ1-4; unclear D gene. The germline V gene encodes CDR1 SGDLS and CDR2 YYNGEE. Trimming removed 3 bases from V and 0 bases from J, with 9 bases in between. This CDR3 is built from 15 residues.

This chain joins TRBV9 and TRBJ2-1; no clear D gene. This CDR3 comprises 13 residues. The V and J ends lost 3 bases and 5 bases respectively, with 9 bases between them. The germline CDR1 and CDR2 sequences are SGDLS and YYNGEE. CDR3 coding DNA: TGTGCCAGCAGCGGCCTTACTAACAATGAGCAGTTCTTC. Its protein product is CASSGLTNNEQFF. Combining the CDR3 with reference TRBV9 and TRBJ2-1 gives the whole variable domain DSGVTQTPKHLITATGQRVTLRCSPRSGDLSVYWYQQSLDQGLQFLIQYYNGEERAKGNILERFSAQQFPDLHSELNLSSLELGDSALYFCASSGLTNNEQFFGPGTRLTVL.

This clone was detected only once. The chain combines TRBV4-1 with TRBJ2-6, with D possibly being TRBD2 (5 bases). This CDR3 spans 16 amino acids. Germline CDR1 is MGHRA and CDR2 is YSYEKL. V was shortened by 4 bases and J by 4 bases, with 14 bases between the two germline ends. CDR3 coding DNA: TGCGCCAGCAGCCCCGCGGGCCTTTCCGGGGCCAACGTCCTGACTTTC. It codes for CASSPAGLSGANVLTF.

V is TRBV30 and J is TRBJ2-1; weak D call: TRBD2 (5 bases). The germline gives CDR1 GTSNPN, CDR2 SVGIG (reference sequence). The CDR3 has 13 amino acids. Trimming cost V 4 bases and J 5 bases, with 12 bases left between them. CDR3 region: CAWTLAGDNEQFF. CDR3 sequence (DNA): TGTGCCTGGACTCTCGCCGGGGACAATGAGCAGTTCTTC.

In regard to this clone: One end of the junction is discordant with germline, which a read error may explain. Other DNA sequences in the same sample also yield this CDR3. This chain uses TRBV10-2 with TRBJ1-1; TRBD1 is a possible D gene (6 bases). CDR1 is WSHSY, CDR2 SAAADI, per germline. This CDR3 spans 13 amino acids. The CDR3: CASRGTLNTEAFF. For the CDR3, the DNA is TGTGCCAGCAGAGGGACACTGAACACTGAAGCTTTCTTT.